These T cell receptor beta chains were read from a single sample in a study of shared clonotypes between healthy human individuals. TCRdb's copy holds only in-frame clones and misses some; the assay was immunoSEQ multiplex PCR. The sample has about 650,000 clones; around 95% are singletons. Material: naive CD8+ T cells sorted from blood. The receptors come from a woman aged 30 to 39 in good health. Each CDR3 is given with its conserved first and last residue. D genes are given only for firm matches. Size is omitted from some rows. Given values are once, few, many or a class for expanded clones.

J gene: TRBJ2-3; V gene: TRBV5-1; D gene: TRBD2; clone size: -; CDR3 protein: CASSMTSAITDTQYF; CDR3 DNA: TGCGCCAGCTCGATGACTAGCGCGATAACAGATACGCAGTATTTT
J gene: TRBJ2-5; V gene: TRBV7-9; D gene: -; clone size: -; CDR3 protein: CASSSSGTEETQYF; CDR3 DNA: TGTGCCAGCAGCTCCTCCGGGACGGAAGAGACCCAGTACTTC
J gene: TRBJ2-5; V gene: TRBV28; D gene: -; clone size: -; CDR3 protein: CASSLISSLQYF; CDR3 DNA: TGTGCCAGCAGCCTCATTTCTTCGCTCCAGTACTTC
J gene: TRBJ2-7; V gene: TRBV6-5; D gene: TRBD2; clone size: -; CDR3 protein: CASSYFGGRYF; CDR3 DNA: TGTGCCAGCAGTTACTTCGGGGGGAGGTACTTC
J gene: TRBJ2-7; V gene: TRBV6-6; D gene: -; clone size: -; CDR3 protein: CASSYEVSSYEQYF; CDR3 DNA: TGTGCCAGCAGTTACGAGGTCAGCTCCTACGAGCAGTACTTC
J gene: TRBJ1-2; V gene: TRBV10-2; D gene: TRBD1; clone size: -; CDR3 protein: CASRLGQGDGYGYTF; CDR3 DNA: TGCGCCAGCAGGCTAGGACAGGGAGACGGCTATGGCTACACCTTC
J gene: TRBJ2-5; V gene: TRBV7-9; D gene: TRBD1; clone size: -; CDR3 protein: CASSLGAGTGEETQYF; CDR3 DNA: TGTGCCAGCAGCTTAGGTGCAGGGACAGGGGAAGAGACCCAGTACTTC
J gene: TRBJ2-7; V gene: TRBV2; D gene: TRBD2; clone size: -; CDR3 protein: CASRTTSGISYEQYF; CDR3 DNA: TGTGCCAGCAGGACCACTAGCGGTATCTCCTACGAGCAGTACTTC
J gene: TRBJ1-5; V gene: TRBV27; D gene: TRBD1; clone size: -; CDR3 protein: CASSSGQGPGPQHF; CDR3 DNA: TGTGCCAGCAGTTCAGGACAGGGCCCCGGGCCCCAGCATTTT
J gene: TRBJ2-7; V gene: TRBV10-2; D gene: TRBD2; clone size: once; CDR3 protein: CASSEAGLAGYEQYF; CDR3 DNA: TGCGCCAGCAGTGAGGCGGGACTAGCGGGTTACGAGCAGTACTTC
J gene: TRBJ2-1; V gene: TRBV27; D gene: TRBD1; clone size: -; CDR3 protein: CASSFTGQMPNEQFF; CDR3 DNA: TGTGCCAGCAGTTTCACGGGACAGATGCCCAATGAGCAGTTCTTC
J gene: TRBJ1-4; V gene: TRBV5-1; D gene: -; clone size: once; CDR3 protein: CASSLAGATNEKLFF; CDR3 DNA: TGCGCCAGCAGCTTGGCCGGGGCAACTAATGAAAAACTGTTTTTT
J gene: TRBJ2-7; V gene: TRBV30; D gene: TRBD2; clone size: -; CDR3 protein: CAWDGTSGAYEQYF; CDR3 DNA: TGTGCCTGGGATGGGACTAGCGGGGCCTACGAGCAGTACTTC
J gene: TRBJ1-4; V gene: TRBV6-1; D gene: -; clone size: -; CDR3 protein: CASRTTLNEKLFF; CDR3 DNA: TGTGCCAGCAGAACTACATTGAATGAAAAACTGTTTTTT
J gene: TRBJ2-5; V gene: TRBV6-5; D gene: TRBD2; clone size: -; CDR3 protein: CASSYSLAVIQETQYF; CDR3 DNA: TGTGCCAGCAGTTACTCTCTAGCGGTAATACAAGAGACCCAGTACTTC
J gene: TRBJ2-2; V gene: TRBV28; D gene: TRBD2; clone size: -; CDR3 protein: CASRPLAGGPDNTGELFF; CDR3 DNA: TGTGCCAGCAGACCACTAGCGGGAGGGCCCGACAACACCGGGGAGCTGTTTTTT
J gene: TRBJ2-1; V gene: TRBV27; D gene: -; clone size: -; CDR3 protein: CASNSGTPVNNEQFF; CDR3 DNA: TGTGCCAGCAATTCCGGGACCCCGGTCAACAATGAGCAGTTCTTC
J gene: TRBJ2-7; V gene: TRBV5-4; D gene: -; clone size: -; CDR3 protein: CASSLGRVKQYF; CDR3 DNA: TGTGCCAGCAGCTTGGGCAGGGTCAAGCAGTACTTC
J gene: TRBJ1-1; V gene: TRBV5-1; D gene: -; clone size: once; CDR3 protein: CASSLYGSNTEAFF; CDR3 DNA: TGCGCCAGCAGCTTGTACGGGTCCAACACTGAAGCTTTCTTT
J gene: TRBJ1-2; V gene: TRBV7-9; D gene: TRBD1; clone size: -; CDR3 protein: CASSPGQGVLHGYTF; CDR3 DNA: TGTGCCAGCAGCCCCGGACAGGGTGTATTGCATGGCTACACCTTC
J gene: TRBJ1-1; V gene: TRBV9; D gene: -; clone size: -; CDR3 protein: CASSEPPNREVSEAFF; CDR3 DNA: TGTGCCAGCAGCGAGCCCCCCAACAGGGAGGTTTCTGAAGCTTTCTTT
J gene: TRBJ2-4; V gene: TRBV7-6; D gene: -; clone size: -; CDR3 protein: CAGLAKNIQYF; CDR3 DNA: TGTGCCGGACTAGCCAAAAACATTCAGTACTTC
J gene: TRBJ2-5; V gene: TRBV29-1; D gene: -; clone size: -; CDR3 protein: CSALQETQYF; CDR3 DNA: TGCAGCGCCCTCCAAGAGACCCAGTACTTC
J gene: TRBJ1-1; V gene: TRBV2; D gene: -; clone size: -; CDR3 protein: CASSEMDSRAAEAFF; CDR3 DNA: TGTGCCAGCAGTGAGATGGACAGCCGAGCCGCTGAAGCTTTCTTT
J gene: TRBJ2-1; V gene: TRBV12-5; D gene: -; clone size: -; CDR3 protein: CASGLEDEQFF; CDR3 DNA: TGTGCTAGTGGTTTGGAGGATGAGCAGTTCTTC
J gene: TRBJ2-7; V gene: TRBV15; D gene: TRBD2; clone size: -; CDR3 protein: CATSRGSGSSYEQYF; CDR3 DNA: TGTGCCACCAGCAGAGGTAGCGGGAGCTCCTACGAGCAGTACTTC
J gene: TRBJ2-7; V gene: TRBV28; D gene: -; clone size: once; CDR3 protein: CASRRASYEQYF; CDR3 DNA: TGTGCCAGCCGGCGGGCCTCCTACGAGCAGTACTTC
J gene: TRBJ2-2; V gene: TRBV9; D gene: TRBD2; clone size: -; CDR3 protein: CASSVEAGGPPGELFF; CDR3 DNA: TGTGCCAGCAGCGTGGAAGCGGGAGGGCCGCCCGGGGAGCTGTTTTTT
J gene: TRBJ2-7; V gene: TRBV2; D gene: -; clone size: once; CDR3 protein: CASLRVGSDEQYF; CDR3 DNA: TGTGCCAGTCTGAGGGTGGGGTCTGACGAGCAGTACTTC
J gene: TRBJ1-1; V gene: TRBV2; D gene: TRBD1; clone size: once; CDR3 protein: CARWDRRSGTEAFF; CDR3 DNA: TGTGCCAGATGGGACAGGAGGTCGGGGACTGAAGCTTTCTTT
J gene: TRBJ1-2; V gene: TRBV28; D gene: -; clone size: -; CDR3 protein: CASSLEVSYGYTF; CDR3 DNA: TGTGCCAGCAGTTTGGAAGTTTCCTATGGCTACACCTTC
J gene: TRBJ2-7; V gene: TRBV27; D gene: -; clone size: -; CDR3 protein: CASSLYQGQYEQYF; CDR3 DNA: TGTGCCAGCAGTTTATATCAGGGCCAATACGAGCAGTACTTC
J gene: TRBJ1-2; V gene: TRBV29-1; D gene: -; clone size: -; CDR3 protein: CSVEDLSKNYGYTF; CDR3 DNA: TGCAGCGTTGAAGATCTTTCCAAGAACTATGGCTACACCTTC
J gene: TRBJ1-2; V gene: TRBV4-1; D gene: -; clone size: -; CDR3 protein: CASSQLDALDSYGYTF; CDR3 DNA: TGCGCCAGCAGCCAACTGGACGCCCTGGACAGCTATGGCTACACCTTC
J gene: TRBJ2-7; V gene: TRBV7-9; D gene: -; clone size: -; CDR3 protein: CASILGGEQYF; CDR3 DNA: TGTGCCAGCATCCTCGGTGGCGAGCAGTACTTC
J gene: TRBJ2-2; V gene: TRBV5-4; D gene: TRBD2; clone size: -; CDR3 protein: CASSDTPLAGTNTGELFF; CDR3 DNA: TGTGCCAGCAGCGATACACCACTAGCGGGAACTAACACCGGGGAGCTGTTTTTT
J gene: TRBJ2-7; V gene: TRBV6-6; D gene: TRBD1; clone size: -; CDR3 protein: CASSPRDRVDEQYF; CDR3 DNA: TGTGCCAGCAGCCCCCGGGACAGGGTGGACGAGCAGTACTTC
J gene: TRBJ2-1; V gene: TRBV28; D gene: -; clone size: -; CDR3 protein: CASSLNEQFF; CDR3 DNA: TGTGCCAGCAGTCTAAATGAGCAGTTCTTC
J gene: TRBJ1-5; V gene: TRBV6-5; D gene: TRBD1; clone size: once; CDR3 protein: CASSRDRDQPQHF; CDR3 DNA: TGTGCCAGCAGTAGGGACAGGGATCAGCCCCAGCATTTT
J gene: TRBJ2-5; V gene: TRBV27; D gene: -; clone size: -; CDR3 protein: CASSFLRGSPETQYF; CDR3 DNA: TGTGCCAGCAGTTTTTTACGCGGTTCCCCCGAGACCCAGTACTTC
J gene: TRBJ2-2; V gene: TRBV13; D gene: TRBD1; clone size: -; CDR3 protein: CASSFRTGDTGELFF; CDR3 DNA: TGTGCCAGCAGCTTCCGGACAGGTGACACCGGGGAGCTGTTTTTT
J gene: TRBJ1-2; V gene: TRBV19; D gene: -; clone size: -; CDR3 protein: CASSLQDTAINYGYTF; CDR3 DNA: TGTGCCAGTAGTTTGCAGGATACAGCCATTAACTATGGCTACACCTTC
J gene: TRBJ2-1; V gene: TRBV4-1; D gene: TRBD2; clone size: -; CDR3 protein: CASSTRTRGAYNEQFF; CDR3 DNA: TGCGCCAGCAGCACCCGGACTAGAGGGGCCTACAATGAGCAGTTCTTC
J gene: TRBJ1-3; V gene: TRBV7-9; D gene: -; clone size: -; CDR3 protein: CASSLVALKSGNTIYF; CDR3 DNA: TGTGCCAGCAGCTTAGTCGCGTTAAAGTCTGGAAACACCATATATTTT
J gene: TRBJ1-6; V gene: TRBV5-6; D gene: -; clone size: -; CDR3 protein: CASSLSGNSPLHF; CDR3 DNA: TGTGCCAGCAGCTTGTCGGGGAATTCACCCCTCCACTTT
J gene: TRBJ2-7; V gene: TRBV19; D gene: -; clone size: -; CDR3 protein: CASSSRQRDEQYF; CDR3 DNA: TGTGCCAGTAGCTCTCGACAACGCGACGAGCAGTACTTC
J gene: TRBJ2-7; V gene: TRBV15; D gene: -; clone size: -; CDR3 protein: CATSRDPLAEESSPYEQYF; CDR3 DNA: TGTGCCACCAGCAGAGATCCTTTAGCGGAGGAATCATCCCCCTACGAGCAGTACTTC
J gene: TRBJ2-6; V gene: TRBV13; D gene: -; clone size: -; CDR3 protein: CASSFMSGANVLTF; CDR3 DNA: TGTGCCAGCAGCTTTATGTCTGGGGCCAACGTCCTGACTTTC
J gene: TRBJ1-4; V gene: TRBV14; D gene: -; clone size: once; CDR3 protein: CASSPTPRTVKDEKLFF; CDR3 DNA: TGTGCCAGCAGCCCTACCCCTCGGACAGTAAAGGATGAAAAACTGTTTTTT
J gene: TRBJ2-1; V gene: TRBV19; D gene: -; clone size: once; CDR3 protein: CASSMAAVLDPPNYNEQFF; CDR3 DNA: TGTGCCAGTAGTATGGCAGCGGTACTAGATCCCCCAAACTACAATGAGCAGTTCTTC
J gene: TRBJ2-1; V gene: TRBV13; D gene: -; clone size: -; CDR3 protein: CASSLGPRETGHNEQFF; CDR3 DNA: TGTGCCAGCAGCTTAGGCCCGAGGGAGACCGGCCACAATGAGCAGTTCTTC
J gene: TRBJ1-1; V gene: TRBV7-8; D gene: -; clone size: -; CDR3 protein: CASSLGNREAAFF; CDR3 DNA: TGTGCCAGCAGCTTAGGTAATCGGGAGGCGGCTTTCTTT
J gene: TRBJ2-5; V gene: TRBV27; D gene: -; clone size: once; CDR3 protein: CASSLWRFGTQYF; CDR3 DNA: TGTGCCAGCAGTTTATGGAGGTTTGGGACCCAGTACTTC
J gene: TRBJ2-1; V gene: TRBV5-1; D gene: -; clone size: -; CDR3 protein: CASSFSRNSYNEQFF; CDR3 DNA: TGCGCCAGCAGCTTTTCCCGAAACTCCTACAATGAGCAGTTCTTC
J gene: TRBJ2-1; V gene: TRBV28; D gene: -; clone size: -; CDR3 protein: CASSPRLNEQFF; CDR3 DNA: TGTGCCAGCAGTCCCAGGTTAAATGAGCAGTTCTTC
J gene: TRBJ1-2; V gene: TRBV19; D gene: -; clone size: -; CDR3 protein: CASGGGYTF; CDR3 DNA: TGTGCCAGTGGAGGCGGCTACACCTTC
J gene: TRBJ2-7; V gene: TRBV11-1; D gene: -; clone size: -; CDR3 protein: CASSLVDSYEQYF; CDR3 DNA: TGTGCCAGCAGCTTAGTGGACAGCTACGAGCAGTACTTC
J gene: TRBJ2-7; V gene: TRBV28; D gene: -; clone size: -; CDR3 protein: CASSRGHEQYF; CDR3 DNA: TGTGCCAGCAGTCGGGGCCACGAGCAGTACTTC
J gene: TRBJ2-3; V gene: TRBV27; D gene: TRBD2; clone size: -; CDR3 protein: CASSLLAEHTDTQYF; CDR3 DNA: TGTGCCAGCAGTTTACTAGCGGAGCACACAGATACGCAGTATTTT
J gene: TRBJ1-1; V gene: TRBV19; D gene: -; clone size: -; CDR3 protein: CASSIEPGMNTEAFF; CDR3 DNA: TGTGCCAGTAGTATAGAGCCGGGGATGAACACTGAAGCTTTCTTT